These T cell receptor beta chains were read from a single sample in a study of T cell responses to AZD1222 COVID-19 vaccine. Sequenced by immunoSEQ multiplex PCR; TCRdb stores in-frame clones only, minus some. The sample consists of some 120,000 clones, 75% to 95% of them appearing once. The material sequenced was peripheral blood, taken on day 0 of AZD1222 vaccination. The origin of the receptors is an adult in good health. The conserved cysteine and the conserved F or W are not part of the CDR3 here. Each record gives: J gene, D gene, V gene, CDR3 length, CDR3 protein. D genes are given only for firm matches.

TRBJ1-2	NA	TRBV5-6	15	ASSRRILGRDGYGYT
TRBJ2-3	TRBD2	TRBV10-3	12	AIRVAGATDTQY
TRBJ2-1	TRBD2	TRBV11-2	10	ASSGLREEQF
TRBJ1-5	NA	TRBV19	14	ASSIIRTVAAQPQH
TRBJ2-7	TRBD2	TRBV5-1	15	ASSLGTSGILSYEQY
TRBJ2-7	NA	TRBV20-1	9	SAPDSGVLY
TRBJ2-2	NA	TRBV24-1	12	ATSDGPRPGELF
TRBJ2-2	TRBD2	TRBV5-1	16	ASSSGVLAGDQTGELF
TRBJ1-6	NA	TRBV14	12	ASSQVGVVSPLH
TRBJ1-4	NA	TRBV5-1	13	ASSYEFATNEKLF
TRBJ2-7	TRBD2	TRBV6-2/TRBV6-3	17	ASSYSIRLAGVPSYEQY
TRBJ1-3	NA	TRBV28	13	ASSSGGSAGNTIY
TRBJ2-1	NA	TRBV30	11	AWKPGLANEQF
TRBJ2-3	TRBD1	TRBV6-5	12	ASRITGGADTQY
TRBJ2-1	TRBD2	TRBV5-1	14	ASSLGVAGGYNEQF
TRBJ2-2	NA	TRBV7-9	14	ASSSPGRPNTGELF
TRBJ2-6	NA	TRBV3-1/TRBV3-2	17	ASSPTGGLGNSGANVLT
TRBJ2-1	NA	TRBV6-5	11	ASRETSSVEQF
TRBJ2-2	NA	TRBV5-1	13	ASSLEGQNTGELF
TRBJ1-6	TRBD1	TRBV19	13	ASRGSGTVSSPLH
TRBJ2-1	TRBD2	TRBV6-2/TRBV6-3	13	ASSRGLAGISEQF
TRBJ2-4	NA	TRBV2	14	ASSETLALAKNIQY
TRBJ1-4	NA	TRBV4-2	15	ASSHPLGGSTNEKLF
TRBJ1-6	NA	TRBV5-4	13	ASSPQDGGNSPLH
TRBJ2-7	NA	TRBV7-2	13	ASSLQTGETYEQY
TRBJ1-1	TRBD1	TRBV5-1	14	ASTYSGTGLGTEAF
TRBJ1-2	TRBD1	TRBV28	11	ASSLNRGQGYT
TRBJ2-3	NA	TRBV6-5	12	ASSYLGGTDTQY
TRBJ2-3	NA	TRBV7-2	13	ASSLGRRSTDTQY
TRBJ2-2	NA	TRBV25-1	11	ASSGLSTGELF
TRBJ1-5	TRBD1	TRBV5-1	13	ASSLVGDRNQPQH
TRBJ1-5	TRBD1	TRBV28	13	AISTGGGGNQPQH
TRBJ1-5	NA	TRBV21-1	10	ASSIRDRRQH
TRBJ2-3	NA	TRBV9	13	ASSVWTDSTDTQY
TRBJ2-3	TRBD2	TRBV28	13	ASSPLAGWGDTQY
TRBJ2-3	TRBD2	TRBV7-2	15	ASSLVSRLASTDTQY
TRBJ2-1	TRBD2	TRBV10-2	14	ASSESTGLAGSAQF
TRBJ2-7	TRBD2	TRBV28	13	ASSPTSLRSDEQY
TRBJ2-7	TRBD1	TRBV28	12	ASFGTGDSYEQY
TRBJ1-3	NA	TRBV10-3	15	AISELGGRLSGNTIY
TRBJ2-5	NA	TRBV5-4	12	ASSAEGGGETQY
TRBJ2-7	TRBD2	TRBV20-1	14	SASERTSAVSYEQY
TRBJ2-2	TRBD2	TRBV7-8	13	ASSLWTSGGGELF
TRBJ1-2	NA	TRBV19	13	ASSTSSGGRGGYT
TRBJ2-5	TRBD2	TRBV20-1	14	SASLGASGNQGTQY
TRBJ1-1	NA	TRBV5-1	11	ASSLAGATEAF
TRBJ1-5	NA	TRBV5-1	13	ASSLDSAEGQPQH